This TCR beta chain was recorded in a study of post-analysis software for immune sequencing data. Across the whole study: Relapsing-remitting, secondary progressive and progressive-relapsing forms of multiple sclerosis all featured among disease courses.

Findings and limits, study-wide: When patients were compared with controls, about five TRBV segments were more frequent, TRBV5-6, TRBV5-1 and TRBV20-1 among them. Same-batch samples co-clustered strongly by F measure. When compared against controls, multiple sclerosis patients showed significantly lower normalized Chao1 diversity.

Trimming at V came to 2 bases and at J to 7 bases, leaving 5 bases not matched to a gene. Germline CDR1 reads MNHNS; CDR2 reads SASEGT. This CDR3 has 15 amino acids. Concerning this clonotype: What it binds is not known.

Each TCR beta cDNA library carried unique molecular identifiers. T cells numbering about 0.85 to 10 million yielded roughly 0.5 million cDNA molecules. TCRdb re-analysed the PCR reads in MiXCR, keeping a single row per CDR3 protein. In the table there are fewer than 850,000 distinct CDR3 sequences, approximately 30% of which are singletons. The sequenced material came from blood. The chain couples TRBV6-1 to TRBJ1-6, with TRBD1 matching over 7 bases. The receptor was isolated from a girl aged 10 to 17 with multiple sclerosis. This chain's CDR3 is CASSELGRGNSPLHF. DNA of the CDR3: TGTGCCAGCAGTGAATTGGGCAGGGGGAATTCACCCCTCCACTTT.